This TCR beta chain stems from a study of T cell repertoires in cytomegalovirus infection. Study as a whole: Alongside well-studied HLA-B-restricted CMV epitopes, recently identified HLA-C-restricted CMV epitopes were also used.

CDR1 is SGHTS and CDR2 is YDEGEE in the germline V gene. The length of the CDR3 is 13 residues. Trimming took 4 bases from V and 3 from J, leaving 11 bases between them. General study findings and limits: The ex vivo response was dominated by HLA-C-restricted CMV-specific TCR beta clonotypes.

TCRdb reanalysed the reads using MiXCR and keeps one entry per CDR3 protein. The sample contains 100,000 to 150,000 distinct CDR3 sequences, about 32% of which appear only once. On this clonotype: Its target is not known.

The origin of this receptor is a human donor in good health (CMV status not recorded). Some clones in this sample may be carry-over from other donors' samples. Material: CD8+ T cells from cultured PBMCs, obtained from culture after CMV antigen stimulation. The chain combines TRBV5-8 with TRBJ2-7; D gene ambiguous. The CDR3 loop reads CASSRTAGYEQYF. DNA for the CDR3: TGTGCCAGCAGCCGAACGGCCGGCTACGAGCAGTACTTC.